The rows below give T cell receptor beta chains drawn from one sample of a study of T-cell memory formation after mild COVID-19. TCRdb called the 5' RACE reads again in MiXCR, with one record for every CDR3 protein. In the table there are roughly 300,000 distinct CDR3 sequences, 7% to 10% of which are singletons. Sequencing was done on a sample of PBMCs or a T cell subset sorted from them (not recorded which). All receptors derive from a man between 18 and 35 years old who had mild COVID-19 (a few samples of this study predate the infection). Cell type and time point are not known. Both conserved end residues are part of each CDR3.

TRBV12-3/TRBV12-4	CASSLTSVTDTQYF
TRBV19	CASSIRTSGGVPDTQYF
TRBV12-3/TRBV12-4	CASSFPGEYNEQFF
TRBV12-3/TRBV12-4	CASSTDISHSPLHF
TRBV7-9	CASSFPPGLAKNIQYF
TRBV11-2	CASSSAGYPYEQYF
TRBV24-1	CATSDLGTSGAF
TRBV6-6	CASSPTSTSGGSNEQFF
TRBV2	CASSDRDRVAFF
TRBV19	CASMPLLGTQPQHF
TRBV5-1	CASSFSFTTEAFF
TRBV6-2/TRBV6-3	CASSRTSENEQFF
TRBV18	CASSPNPVLGGQETQYF
TRBV20-1	CSARDRAGPRPYNEQFF
TRBV9	CASSVEGISSITEAFF
TRBV4-1	CASSHIGGETQYF
TRBV12-3/TRBV12-4	CATRSGQGYGYTF
TRBV6-5	CASSYSNPGNTEAFF
TRBV5-1	CASSTQGDFYNEQFF
TRBV25-1	CASSSRGGQETQYF
TRBV7-3	CASSLVRPKGAEAFF
TRBV4-3	CASSQDRGGQETQYF
TRBV18	CASSPDISGNTIYF
TRBV9	CASSVGGGLQPQHF
TRBV29-1	CSVERRGNGADTQYF
TRBV6-2/TRBV6-3	CASRTSPSTDTQYF
TRBV7-6	CASSLGGQGTGYGYTF
TRBV2	CASQDRASTSNQPQHF
TRBV7-8	CASILGLGTEAFF
TRBV28	CASSWGGRARNIQYF
TRBV30	CAWSPGFSSYNEQFF
TRBV20-1	CSAREASRNEQFF
TRBV7-3	CASSLNPLGTEAFF
TRBV5-6	CASSRGATEAFF
TRBV6-5	CASSYSADRVGQPQHF
TRBV2	CASSEVGGRETQYF
TRBV12-3/TRBV12-4	CASSLGQPLGDTQYF
TRBV7-6	CASSVGLAGTYNEQFF
TRBV20-1	CSARSGTSGGAGTQYF
TRBV24-1	CATSDFGGGSTDTQYF
TRBV6-5	CASSLLSWGGEKLFF